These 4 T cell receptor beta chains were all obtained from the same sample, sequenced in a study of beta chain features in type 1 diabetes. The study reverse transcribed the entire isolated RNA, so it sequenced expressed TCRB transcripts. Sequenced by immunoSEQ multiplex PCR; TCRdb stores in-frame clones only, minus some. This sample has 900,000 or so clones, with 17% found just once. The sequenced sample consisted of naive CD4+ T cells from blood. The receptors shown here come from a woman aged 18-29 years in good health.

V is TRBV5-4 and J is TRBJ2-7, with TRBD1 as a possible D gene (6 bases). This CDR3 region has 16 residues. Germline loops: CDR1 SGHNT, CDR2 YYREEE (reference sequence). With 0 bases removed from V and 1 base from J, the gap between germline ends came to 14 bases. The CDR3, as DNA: TGTGCCAGCAGCTTGGGGACAGCTGGACCGTCCTACGAGCAGTACTTC. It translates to CASSLGTAGPSYEQYF. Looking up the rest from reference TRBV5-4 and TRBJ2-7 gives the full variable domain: ETGVTQSPTHLIKTRGQQVTLRCSSQSGHNTVSWYQQALGQGPQFIFQYYREEENGRGNFPPRFSGLQFPNYSSELNVNALELDDSALYLCASSLGTAGPSYEQYFGPGTRLTVT.

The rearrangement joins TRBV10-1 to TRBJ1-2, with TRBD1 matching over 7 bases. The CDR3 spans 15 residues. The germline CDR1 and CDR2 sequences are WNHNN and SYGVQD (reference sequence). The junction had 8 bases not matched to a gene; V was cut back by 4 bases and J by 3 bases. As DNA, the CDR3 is TGCGCCAGCAGTGCCGGGAGAACAGGGGACTATGGCTACACCTTC. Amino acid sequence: CASSAGRTGDYGYTF.

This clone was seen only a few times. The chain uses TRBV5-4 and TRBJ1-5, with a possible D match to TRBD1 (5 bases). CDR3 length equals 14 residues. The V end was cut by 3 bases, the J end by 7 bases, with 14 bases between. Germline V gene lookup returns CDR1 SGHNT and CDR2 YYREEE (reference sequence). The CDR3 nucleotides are TGTGCCAGCAGCTCTGGGGGAGGGAACCAGCCCCAGCATTTT. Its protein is CASSSGGGNQPQHF.

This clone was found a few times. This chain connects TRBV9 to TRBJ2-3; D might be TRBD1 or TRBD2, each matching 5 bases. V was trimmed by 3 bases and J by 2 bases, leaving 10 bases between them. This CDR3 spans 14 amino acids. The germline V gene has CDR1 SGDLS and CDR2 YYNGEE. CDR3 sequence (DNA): TGTGCCAGCAGCGGAGGGGAACCCACAGATACGCAGTATTTT. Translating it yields CASSGGEPTDTQYF.